These T cell receptor beta chains were read from a single sample in a study of lymphopenia after photon versus proton radiotherapy. Libraries were prepared by immunoSEQ multiplex PCR; TCRdb keeps only in-frame clonotypes and omits some of them. The profile shows 25,000 to 30,000 clones, around 81% of them singletons. Sequenced material: peripheral blood, taken from a patient treated with photon-based radiotherapy. Every receptor here comes from a man in his fifties with gastric cancer. The CDR3 runs from the conserved cysteine through the conserved F or W. D genes are given only for firm matches. Not every row has a clone size; where given, it reads once, few, many or a size class.

>-|TRBJ2-2|TRBV6-1|-|13
TGTGCCAGCATCGATAGGGTCCCCGGGGAGCTGTTTTTT
CASIDRVPGELFF
>TRBD2|TRBJ2-1|TRBV11-3|-|15
TGTGCCAGCAGCTTATTTAGCGGGGGGGCCAATGAGCAGTTCTTC
CASSLFSGGANEQFF
>-|TRBJ2-3|TRBV19|-|16
TGTGCCAGTAGTATAGCGGGGTTCCCAAACACAGATACGCAGTATTTT
CASSIAGFPNTDTQYF
>-|TRBJ1-6|TRBV6-5|few|14
TGTGCCAGCAGGCCGGGACAAGCCCCTTTACCCCTCCACTTT
CASRPGQAPLPLHF
>-|TRBJ2-3|TRBV4-2|-|14
TGTGCCAGCAGCCCTCGGGGAGGTACAGATACGCAGTATTTT
CASSPRGGTDTQYF
>-|TRBJ1-6|TRBV5-1|-|16
TGCGCCAGCACCCTAGGCCTACAGGGACCGAATTCACCCCTCCACTTT
CASTLGLQGPNSPLHF
>TRBD1|TRBJ2-2|TRBV7-9|-|15
TGTGCCAGCAGCTACCAGGGGGCGTACACCGGGGAGCTGTTTTTT
CASSYQGAYTGELFF
>TRBD1|TRBJ1-2|TRBV7-3|-|14
TGTGCCAGCAGCTTAACATGGACAGGGGAGGGCTACACCTTC
CASSLTWTGEGYTF
>-|TRBJ2-3|TRBV7-9|-|15
TGTGCCAGCAGCCTTAGTGGGGGGGCCACAGATACGCAGTATTTT
CASSLSGGATDTQYF
>-|TRBJ2-2|TRBV19|-|14
TGTGCCAGTAGTTTCCGACTAGACGGCGGGGAGCTGTTTTTT
CASSFRLDGGELFF
>-|TRBJ1-1|TRBV20-1|-|11
TGCAGTGCTGGGAAGAACACTGAAGCTTTCTTT
CSAGKNTEAFF
>-|TRBJ2-7|TRBV27|-|15
TGTGCCACCTCGCCCCAGGGCCGAACCCTCTACGAGCAGTACTTC
CATSPQGRTLYEQYF
>-|TRBJ2-2|TRBV6-1|-|14
TGTGCCAGCAGTCGGGGCCAGGGCACCGGGGAGCTGTTTTTT
CASSRGQGTGELFF
>TRBD2|TRBJ2-1|TRBV7-2|-|15
TGTGCCAGCAGCATTCTAGCGGGTCGGAACAATGAGCAGTTCTTC
CASSILAGRNNEQFF
>-|TRBJ2-5|TRBV20-1|-|11
TGCAGTGCTAGAGGAGGGGGGACCCAGTACTTC
CSARGGGTQYF
>-|TRBJ1-5|TRBV30|-|14
TGTGCCTGGGGTTTCCCGGACAATAATCAGCCCCAGCATTTT
CAWGFPDNNQPQHF
>-|TRBJ2-1|TRBV12-5|-|15
TGTGCTAGTGGTTTGGTGCAGGGTATGGGCAATGAGCAGTTCTTC
CASGLVQGMGNEQFF
>TRBD1|TRBJ2-5|TRBV5-8|-|15
TGTGCCAGCAGCCCGGGACAGGGGTTATTGGAGACCCAGTACTTC
CASSPGQGLLETQYF
>-|TRBJ2-3|TRBV18|-|12
TGTGCCAGCTCTACCTTCGGAGATACGCAGTATTTT
CASSTFGDTQYF
>-|TRBJ2-2|TRBV18|-|15
TGTGCCAGCTCACCCCGGGGCAGGAACACCGGGGAGCTGTTTTTT
CASSPRGRNTGELFF
>-|TRBJ2-5|TRBV5-6|-|15
TGTGCCAGCAGCTTGGGGACAGCAGGCGGGGAGACCCAGTACTTC
CASSLGTAGGETQYF
>-|TRBJ1-2|TRBV10-3|-|16
TGTGCCATCAGGCCAACAGGGATTCGGTCCGCGGGGGGCTACACCTTC
CAIRPTGIRSAGGYTF
>TRBD1|TRBJ1-3|TRBV2|few|14
TGTGCCAGCAGTGAAGGGGGACAGGCCCACACCATATATTTT
CASSEGGQAHTIYF
>-|TRBJ1-5|TRBV6-6|-|16
TGTGCCAGCAGTTACCACGGGTCAGACTTTAATCAGCCCCAGCATTTT
CASSYHGSDFNQPQHF